Listed below are T cell receptor beta chains from one sample, sequenced in a study of blood T cell repertoires in COVID-19. Repertoires were generated with immunoSEQ multiplex PCR, while TCRdb's copy carries only in-frame clones and drops some. The table includes about 240,000 clones, about nine tenths detected once. The sample consisted of peripheral blood. These receptors were obtained from a man in his fifties or sixties who had recovered from COVID-19. Both conserved end residues are part of each CDR3. The order of the fields is clone size, V gene, J gene, CDR3 length, D gene, CDR3 protein, CDR3 DNA. D genes are given only for firm matches. Size is stated for part of the rows, as once, few or many counts, or as a class when the clone is expanded.

once,TRBV5-1,TRBJ2-6,16,TRBD1,CASSWGQYSGANVLTF,TGCGCCAGCAGCTGGGGACAGTACTCTGGGGCCAACGTCCTGACTTTC
.,TRBV4-2,TRBJ2-2,20,TRBD2,CASSQDLASGGPVYTGELFF,TGTGCCAGCAGCCAAGATCTTGCTAGCGGGGGCCCCGTCTACACCGGGGAGCTGTTTTTT
.,TRBV27,TRBJ1-3,15,TRBD1,CASSGQGAPGNTIYF,TGTGCCAGCAGCGGACAGGGGGCCCCTGGAAACACCATATATTTT
.,TRBV2,TRBJ1-3,13,TRBD1,CARRTGDGNTIYF,TGTGCCCGCAGGACAGGGGACGGAAACACCATATATTTT
once,TRBV10-3,TRBJ1-2,14,.,CAIRSTATNYGYTF,TGTGCCATTCGGTCGACAGCGACTAACTATGGCTACACCTTC
.,TRBV15,TRBJ1-6,17,TRBD1,CATSRGATGTGHSPLHF,TGTGCCACCAGCAGAGGCGCGACCGGGACAGGACATTCACCCCTCCACTTT
.,TRBV28,TRBJ2-7,14,.,CASSPTQTGGEQYF,TGTGCCAGCAGCCCTACTCAAACCGGAGGGGAGCAGTACTTC
.,TRBV5-4,TRBJ2-2,15,TRBD2,CASSFSGGSTGELFF,TGTGCCAGCAGCTTTAGCGGGGGTTCCACCGGGGAGCTGTTTTTT
.,TRBV7-8,TRBJ2-3,13,.,CASSFGSSDTQYF,TGTGCCAGCAGCTTCGGGAGTTCAGATACGCAGTATTTT
.,TRBV5-4,TRBJ2-1,16,TRBD2,CASNLGRLAGGGEQFF,TGTGCCAGCAACTTGGGTCGGCTAGCGGGGGGAGGGGAGCAGTTCTTC
.,TRBV6-5,TRBJ1-2,13,.,CASNSGGGYGYTF,TGTGCCAGCAATTCGGGAGGAGGCTATGGCTACACCTTC
once,TRBV19,TRBJ1-6,16,.,CASSYLGSGDATPLHF,TGTGCCAGTAGTTACCTTGGTTCAGGGGACGCGACACCCCTCCACTTT
.,TRBV11-3,TRBJ1-2,13,.,CASSFSGGNGYTF,TGTGCCAGCAGCTTTTCGGGGGGCAATGGCTACACCTTC
.,TRBV10-1,TRBJ2-3,15,TRBD2,CASSDAGGPTDTQYF,TGCGCCAGCAGTGATGCGGGGGGCCCCACAGATACGCAGTATTTT
.,TRBV5-6,TRBJ1-2,13,TRBD1,CASSTWTGYGYTF,TGTGCCAGCAGCACCTGGACAGGCTATGGCTACACCTTC
once,TRBV24-1,TRBJ2-5,18,TRBD1,CATSDPTVGTGGGETQYF,TGTGCCACCAGTGATCCCACCGTCGGGACAGGGGGAGGTGAGACCCAGTACTTC
.,TRBV29-1,TRBJ2-7,15,TRBD1,CSVAQIPGQGREQYF,TGCAGCGTTGCCCAAATCCCGGGACAGGGACGCGAGCAGTACTTC
.,TRBV5-1,TRBJ2-1,15,.,CASSLEAGPWGEQFF,TGCGCCAGCAGCTTGGAGGCGGGGCCCTGGGGTGAGCAGTTCTTC
.,TRBV12-3/TRBV12-4,TRBJ1-6,12,.,CASSLSGGPLHF,TGTGCCAGCAGTTTATCGGGAGGACCCCTCCACTTT
.,TRBV6-5,TRBJ2-3,14,TRBD2,CASRAGLGTDTQYF,TGTGCCAGCAGGGCCGGACTAGGTACAGATACGCAGTATTTT
.,TRBV7-2,TRBJ1-5,14,TRBD1,CASSLAGGSQPQHF,TGTGCCAGCAGCTTAGCAGGGGGCAGTCAGCCCCAGCATTTT
.,TRBV19,TRBJ2-6,16,TRBD2,CASSIGGGTGANVLTF,TGTGCCAGTAGTATAGGGGGAGGGACCGGGGCCAACGTCCTGACTTTC
.,TRBV28,TRBJ2-3,18,.,CASRPTYGRVPGTDTQYF,TGTGCCAGCAGACCCACCTACGGGAGAGTGCCGGGCACAGATACGCAGTATTTT
.,TRBV18,TRBJ2-4,18,TRBD2,CASSQLHGPTSGGNIQYF,TGTGCCAGCTCCCAATTACACGGCCCGACTAGCGGGGGAAACATTCAGTACTTC
.,TRBV24-1,TRBJ1-5,16,TRBD1,CATSGTGTGINQPQHF,TGTGCCACCAGTGGTACCGGGACAGGGATCAATCAGCCCCAGCATTTT
.,TRBV21-1,TRBJ1-5,16,.,CASSKRTGGHNQPQHF,TGTGCCAGCAGCAAAAGGACAGGGGGTCACAATCAGCCCCAGCATTTT
.,TRBV2,TRBJ1-5,17,TRBD1,CASSGDRGQGSNQPQHF,TGTGCCAGCAGTGGAGACAGGGGGCAAGGTAGCAATCAGCCCCAGCATTTT
once,TRBV7-8,TRBJ2-7,14,.,CASSPARLSYEQYF,TGTGCCAGCAGCCCCGCACGACTCTCCTACGAGCAGTACTTC
.,TRBV9,TRBJ2-5,15,TRBD1,CASSITTGGWETQYF,TGTGCCAGCAGCATTACTACAGGGGGGTGGGAGACCCAGTACTTC
.,TRBV15,TRBJ1-2,16,TRBD1,CATSRGGGRGNYGYTF,TGTGCCACCAGCAGAGGAGGGGGCAGGGGTAACTATGGCTACACCTTC
.,TRBV2,TRBJ2-5,14,.,CASSEVNSQETQYF,TGTGCCAGCAGTGAAGTGAACTCCCAAGAGACCCAGTACTTC
many,TRBV29-1,TRBJ1-1,11,.,CSVGQNTEAFF,TGCAGCGTTGGACAGAACACTGAAGCTTTCTTT
.,TRBV11-1,TRBJ1-2,14,TRBD1,CASSWRGRDYGYTF,TGTGCCAGCAGCTGGAGGGGGCGAGACTATGGCTACACCTTC
.,TRBV6-5,TRBJ2-7,12,TRBD1,CATHSGGYEQYF,TGTGCCACCCATTCAGGGGGCTACGAGCAGTACTTC
.,TRBV3-1/TRBV3-2,TRBJ1-1,14,TRBD1,CASSQPGGVFEAFF,TGTGCCAGCAGCCAACCAGGGGGAGTATTTGAAGCTTTCTTT
.,TRBV19,TRBJ1-1,15,TRBD1,CASVGSGQMNTEAFF,TGTGCCAGCGTGGGTTCGGGACAGATGAACACTGAAGCTTTCTTT
.,TRBV5-1,TRBJ1-5,14,.,CASSSGFSNQPQHF,TGCGCCAGCAGTTCAGGGTTTAGCAATCAGCCCCAGCATTTT
.,TRBV11-2,TRBJ1-1,12,.,CASSSGYTEAFF,TGTGCCAGCAGCTCAGGGTACACTGAAGCTTTCTTT
.,TRBV30,TRBJ1-4,13,.,CAWTTGMFEKLFF,TGTGCCTGGACTACGGGGATGTTTGAAAAACTGTTTTTT
.,TRBV3-1/TRBV3-2,TRBJ2-1,17,TRBD2,CASSPLRGGPRNNEQFF,TGTGCCAGCAGCCCCCTACGGGGGGGGCCGAGAAACAATGAGCAGTTCTTC
few,TRBV11-2,TRBJ2-3,17,TRBD2,CASSTRLAGGRTDTQYF,TGTGCCAGCAGCACGAGACTAGCGGGGGGGCGGACAGATACGCAGTATTTT
.,TRBV29-1,TRBJ2-3,14,.,CSVTPVDRADTQYF,TGCAGCGTCACCCCTGTGGATCGGGCAGATACGCAGTATTTT
.,TRBV14,TRBJ2-3,17,.,CASSQVEKTSGLSTQYF,TGTGCCAGCAGCCAAGTTGAGAAGACTTCGGGGTTGAGTACGCAGTATTTT
.,TRBV6-6,TRBJ2-7,14,TRBD1,CASSYQGAGYEQYF,TGTGCCAGCAGTTACCAGGGGGCTGGCTACGAGCAGTACTTC
.,TRBV12-3/TRBV12-4,TRBJ1-6,12,.,CASSFRNSPLHF,TGTGCCAGCAGTTTCAGGAATTCACCCCTCCACTTT
.,TRBV28,TRBJ2-7,15,.,CASRSRDGGSFEQYF,TGTGCCAGCAGATCCCGGGACGGGGGATCGTTCGAGCAGTACTTC
.,TRBV19,TRBJ2-2,13,.,CASSPFLPGELFF,TGTGCCAGTAGTCCCTTCCTCCCCGGGGAGCTGTTTTTT
.,TRBV27,TRBJ1-5,15,.,CASSLWGYSNQPQHF,TGTGCCAGCAGTTTATGGGGCTATAGCAATCAGCCCCAGCATTTT
.,TRBV9,TRBJ2-5,13,TRBD1,CASNRDSQETQYF,TGTGCCAGCAACAGGGACAGCCAAGAGACCCAGTACTTC
.,TRBV5-1,TRBJ1-2,15,.,CASSLEGGYGYGYTF,TGCGCCAGCAGCTTGGAGGGGGGGTACGGCTATGGCTACACCTTC